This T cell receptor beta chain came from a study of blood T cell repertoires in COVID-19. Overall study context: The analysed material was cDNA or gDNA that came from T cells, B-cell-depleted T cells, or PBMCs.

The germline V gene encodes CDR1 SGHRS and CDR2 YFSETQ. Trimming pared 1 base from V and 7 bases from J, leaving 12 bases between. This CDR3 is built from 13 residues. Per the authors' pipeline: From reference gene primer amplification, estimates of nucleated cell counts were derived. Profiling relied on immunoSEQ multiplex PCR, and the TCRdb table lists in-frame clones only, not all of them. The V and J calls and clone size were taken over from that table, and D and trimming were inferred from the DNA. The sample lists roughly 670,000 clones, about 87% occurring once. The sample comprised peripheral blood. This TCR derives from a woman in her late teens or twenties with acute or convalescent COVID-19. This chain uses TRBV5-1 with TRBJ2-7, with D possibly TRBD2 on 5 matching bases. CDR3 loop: CASSLPGPGEQYF. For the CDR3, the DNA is TGCGCCAGCAGCTTGCCGGGTCCGGGGGAGCAGTACTTC.